The 18 T cell receptor beta chains presented below share a single source sample, sequenced in a study of Graves' ophthalmopathy and Graves' hyperthyroidism. CDR3 regions of TCR beta were amplified from RNA transcripts. The authors performed first-round RT-PCR with HTBI primers and then a second-round multiplex PCR. Using its own MiXCR run on the multiplex PCR reads, TCRdb lists one record per CDR3 protein. This sample has 400,000 to 450,000 distinct CDR3 sequences, with under 25% found just once. Sample: peripheral blood. These receptors all stem from a woman aged 18 to 35 with stable Graves' hyperthyroidism.

V usage is TRBV6-1 and J usage is TRBJ2-5, with a tentative D call TRBD2 (6 bases). CDR1 is MNHNS, CDR2 SASEGT, per germline. CDR3 length: 16 residues. With 6 bases removed from V and 3 bases from J, the gap between germline ends came to 20 bases. CDR3 region: CASRGGRGLGEETQYF. The CDR3 nucleotides are TGTGCCAGCAGGGGGGGACGAGGGCTCGGCGAAGAGACCCAGTACTTC.

This clonotype was counted ten times or more. This rearrangement joins TRBV7-9 to TRBJ2-7; D gene ambiguous. V was pared by 6 bases and J by 0 bases, with 6 bases between. The CDR3 has 12 residues. Germline CDR1 is SEHNR and CDR2 is FQNEAQ (reference sequence). In DNA form, the CDR3 reads TGTGCCAGCAGGAAAGACTCCTACGAGCAGTACTTC. Its protein is CASRKDSYEQYF.

The sample holds many counts of this clonotype. This chain uses TRBV7-2 with TRBJ2-6; TRBD1 matches 10 bases. From germline, CDR1 is SGHTA and CDR2 FQGNSA. This CDR3 is built from 16 residues. The V and J ends lost 4 bases and 2 bases, in that order; junction bases with no gene match: 2. Here the CDR3 reads CASSSGTGAGANVLTF. The DNA for the CDR3 is TGTGCCAGCAGCTCCGGGACAGGGGCTGGGGCCAACGTCCTGACTTTC.

The V and J genes are TRBV27 and TRBJ1-2; D unclear. The CDR3 extends over 14 amino acids. Trimming stripped 1 base from V and 2 bases from J, with 8 bases between. The germline CDR1 and CDR2 sequences are MNHEY and SMNVEV (reference sequence). CDR3 nucleotide sequence: TGTGCCAGCAGTTTATGGTCCGGCAACTATGGCTACACCTTC. This translates into CASSLWSGNYGYTF.

The sample holds one count of this clonotype. The chain employs TRBV20-1 and TRBJ1-2; tentative D call: TRBD1 (6 bases). CDR1 and CDR2 from the germline V gene are DFQATT and SNEGSKA (reference sequence). The V gene lost 6 bases and the J gene lost 5 bases, with 10 bases spanning the gap. The CDR3 sequence is 11 residues long. CDR3 loop: CSATTGYGYTF. The CDR3 DNA reads as TGCAGTGCCACAACAGGGTATGGCTACACCTTC.

The sample holds many counts of this clonotype. The chain recombines TRBV30 with TRBJ1-5; D is uncertain. Between the trimmed V and J ends, which lost 2 bases and 6 bases, there was a span of 11 bases. Germline V gene data show CDR1 as GTSNPN and CDR2 as SVGIG (reference sequence). The CDR3 has 13 amino acids. As DNA, the CDR3 is TGTGCCTGGAGTTCTGGTCAAATTCAGCCCCAGCATTTT. It is translated as CAWSSGQIQPQHF.

J is TRBJ2-7 and V is TRBV15; the match to TRBD2 covers 7 bases. CDR3 length: 16 amino acids. V lost 1 base to trimming and J lost 3 bases; unmatched junction nucleotides: 9. Germline V gives CDR1 LNHNV, CDR2 YYDKDF (reference sequence). CDR3 amino acids: CATSRGLSGTVYEQYV. CDR3 coding DNA: TGTGCCACCAGCAGAGGGCTGAGCGGGACGGTCTACGAGCAGTACGTC.

This clonotype was seen ten or more times. The chain combines TRBV6-5 with TRBJ1-1; TRBD1 might be the D (6 bases). The germline CDR1 and CDR2 sequences are MNHEY and SVGAGI. The CDR3 extends over 12 amino acids. Trimming pared 6 bases from V and 3 bases from J, leaving 8 bases between. CDR3 residues: CASRSGDTEAFF. CDR3 DNA: TGTGCCAGCAGGTCAGGGGACACTGAAGCTTTCTTT.

This clonotype was observed many times. V usage is TRBV12-3 or TRBV12-4 and J usage is TRBJ2-7, with TRBD2 matching 11 bases. This CDR3 has 16 amino acids. V dropped 0 bases and J dropped 3; count of bases not matched to a gene: 4. The CDR3 here is CASSLALAGGFYEQYF. DNA for the CDR3: TGTGCCAGCAGTTTAGCGCTAGCGGGAGGTTTCTACGAGCAGTACTTC.

The table lists this clonotype with a count of one. The germline gene is not matched at one end of the junction; a read error may be the cause. In nucleotides, the CDR3 is TGTGCCAGCAGCCGAGGGAGCGGATCGAACGCTGAAGCTTTCTTT. Its translation is CASSRGSGSNAEAFF. The chain has TRBV6-1 and TRBJ1-1, with D hard to call. Germline V gene data show CDR1 as MNHNS and CDR2 as SASEGT. The CDR3 runs to 15 residues.

DNA of the CDR3: TGTGCCAGCAGCCCCGTCTTGAGCACCGGGGAGCTGTTTTTT. This translates into CASSPVLSTGELFF. The chain joins TRBV7-2 to TRBJ2-2; D gene ambiguous. V gave up 5 bases and J gave up 4 bases, with 11 bases separating them. The CDR3 is 14 amino acids. Germline V lookup: CDR1 SGHTA, CDR2 FQGNSA.

This clonotype has more than one count but fewer than ten. A much larger clone is a single base away; this may be a read error. The chain joins TRBV27 to TRBJ2-2; TRBD1 agrees at 8 bases. V gave up 5 bases and J gave up 6 bases; unmatched junction bases: 14. CDR3 length equals 17 residues. Germline values: CDR1 MNHEY, CDR2 SMNVEV (reference sequence). CDR3 sequence reads: CASSARRTGNYPGELFF. CDR3 sequence (DNA): TGTGCCAGCAGTGCCCGCCGGACAGGGAATTACCCCGGGGAGCTGTTTTTT.

This clonotype was observed at least ten times. The chain employs TRBV7-2 and TRBJ2-5; D remains ambiguous. CDR3 length: 13 amino acids. The V gene lost 1 base and the J gene lost 0 bases, with 3 bases spanning the gap. CDR1 and CDR2 from the germline V gene are SGHTA and FQGNSA. CDR3 sequence reads: CASSLGYQETQYF. As DNA, the CDR3 is TGTGCCAGCAGCTTAGGGTACCAAGAGACCCAGTACTTC.

This clonotype has at least ten counts. The chain has TRBV7-9 and TRBJ2-7; the D gene could be TRBD1 or TRBD2 (6 bases each). The length of the CDR3 is 13 residues. CDR1 is SEHNR, CDR2 FQNEAQ, per germline (reference sequence). Trimming took off 4 bases at V and 5 bases at J, with 12 bases between the two ends. CDR3 in DNA: TGTGCCAGCAGCTCCTCCGGGGGCGACGAGCAGTACTTC. It is translated as CASSSSGGDEQYF.

The chain is built from TRBV5-1 and TRBJ2-3, with 7 nucleotides matching TRBD2. CDR1 and CDR2 from the germline V gene are SGHRS and YFSETQ. This CDR3 region has 15 residues. Trimming removed 7 bases from V and 3 bases from J; junction bases left unmatched: 11. The CDR3 DNA reads TGCGCCAGCTCAGGTGCGGGAGCTGGGACAGATACGCAGTATTTT. Translation gives CASSGAGAGTDTQYF.

J is TRBJ2-7 and V is TRBV2; possible D gene TRBD2, 6 bases. Germline values: CDR1 SNHLY, CDR2 FYNNEI. The CDR3 runs to 11 residues. V lost 11 bases and J 6 bases, leaving 14 bases between the germline ends. The CDR3 spells CAVRDFFEQYF. The CDR3 DNA follows: TGTGCCGTACGGGACTTCTTCGAGCAGTACTTC.

This clonotype was counted ten times or more. V gene TRBV7-9 combines with J gene TRBJ1-6; 9 positions agree with TRBD1. J lost 6 bases, V lost 5 bases, and 8 bases had no gene match. CDR3 length: 16 amino acids. Germline V gene sequence: CDR1 SEHNR, CDR2 FQNEAQ (reference sequence). The chain's CDR3 is CASSLTPDRGNSPLHF. The CDR3 DNA sequence: TGTGCCAGCAGCCTCACCCCGGACAGGGGTAATTCACCCCTCCACTTT.

This clonotype was detected a few times. The chain employs TRBV2 and TRBJ2-7; 10 bases line up with TRBD1. CDR1 and CDR2 (germline): SNHLY, FYNNEI. The CDR3 loop spans 14 amino acids. With 4 bases clipped from V and 7 bases from J, the junction kept 7 bases outside the gene matches. The CDR3 sequence: CASSGQGASGEQYF. Here the CDR3 DNA reads TGTGCCAGCAGTGGACAGGGGGCGAGTGGGGAGCAGTACTTC.